This T cell receptor beta chain appears in the sequencing data of a study of OX40 agonist ivuxolimab in advanced cancers. The CDR3 consists of 16 residues. CDR1 and CDR2 from the germline V gene are SGDLS and YYNGEE. Trimming cost V 0 bases and J 2 bases; bases outside gene matches: 4. Measured with immunoSEQ multiplex PCR; TCRdb has only the in-frame clones, and not every one. Of 40,000 to 45,000 clones detected, 92% appear once; the ten largest clones hold roughly 15%. This clone was counted a few times. This clonotype was obtained from an adult with an advanced solid tumor such as melanoma, head and neck, liver or kidney cancer. This sequence joins TRBV9 and TRBJ2-1; 8 positions agree with TRBD2. The input for sequencing was CD4+ or CD8+ T cells sorted from blood, taken in a trial of the OX40 agonist ivuxolimab. This chain's CDR3 is CASSVETSGPYNEQFF. The CDR3 DNA is TGTGCCAGCAGCGTAGAAACTAGCGGCCCCTACAATGAGCAGTTCTTC.